These 18 T cell receptor beta chains were all obtained from the same sample, sequenced in a study of shared clonotypes between healthy human individuals (dated by TCRdb to 2018 to 2021). Libraries were made using the immunoSEQ multiplex PCR assay. The table was pulled from immuneACCESS by TCRdb, which kept in-frame rearrangements only. Such tables lose some clones; where checked, under half of the loss comes from unresolved V genes, and the rest has no known cause. This sample holds approximately 2,200,000 clones; about 92% were observed only once. The top ten clones comprise 1.5% to 2% of the sample. CD8 naive samples were CD45RO-negative cells positively selected for CCR7, giving a CD45RA+CCR7+ population that excluded TemRA cells. The source material was naive CD8+ T cells from PBMCs. The meaning of the sample's cell subset or site label: CD45RA+CCR7+. The receptors derive from a man younger than 35 in good health. Some clones in this sample may be carry-over from other donors' samples.

Notes on this clone: Different DNA sequences within this sample yield the same CDR3. The V call is TRBV28, the J call TRBJ1-1; D ambiguous. The germline CDR1 and CDR2 sequences are MDHEN and SYDVKM. This CDR3 comprises 14 residues. Trimming shortened V by 3 bases and J by 5 bases, and 13 bases separated the two germline ends. The CDR3 sequence is CASSLWGGRTEAFF. CDR3 DNA: TGTGCCAGCAGTTTGTGGGGAGGAAGGACTGAAGCTTTCTTT.

The chain joins TRBV30 to TRBJ2-1, with a weak D call TRBD2 (5 bases). The CDR3 sequence is 14 residues long. V shed 3 bases and J shed 6 bases, with 15 bases lying between them. CDR1 and CDR2 from the germline V gene are GTSNPN and SVGIG (reference sequence). CDR3 DNA: TGTGCCTGGAGGCGAACAAGACTACTCAATGAGCAGTTCTTC. Residues: CAWRRTRLLNEQFF.

The V call is TRBV4-2, the J call TRBJ2-2; unclear D gene. The ends were cut back, 0 bases at V and 1 base at J, with 12 bases in the middle. CDR1 is LGHNA, CDR2 YNFKEQ, per germline. This CDR3 region has 17 residues. CDR3 sequence reads: CASSQDPVYRNTGELFF. CDR3 in DNA: TGTGCCAGCAGCCAAGATCCGGTTTACAGGAACACCGGGGAGCTGTTTTTT.

This sequence joins TRBV5-4 and TRBJ2-1, with D maybe TRBD2 (6 bases). V lost 3 bases and J lost 5, with 9 bases in between. The CDR3 contains 13 residues. Germline CDR1 SGHNT, CDR2 YYREEE (reference sequence). DNA for the CDR3: TGTGCCAGCAGCTCGCGGGATAACAATGAGCAGTTCTTC. Encoded protein: CASSSRDNNEQFF.

CDR3 loop: CASSLAGTGLTDTQYF. The DNA for the CDR3 is TGTGCCAGCAGTTTAGCCGGGACAGGCCTAACAGATACGCAGTATTTT. The chain combines TRBV7-3 with TRBJ2-3; 8 positions agree with TRBD1. The CDR3 totals 16 residues. Losses at the gene ends were 6 bases for V and 3 bases for J; bases not matched to a gene: 11. Germline V gene data show CDR1 as SGHTA and CDR2 as FQGTGA.

The chain is built from TRBV28 and TRBJ2-5, with D unclear. There are 12 residues in the CDR3. V lost 2 bases, J lost 7 bases, and 8 bases lay in between. The germline CDR1 and CDR2 sequences are MDHEN and SYDVKM. The CDR3 is CASSLRPGTQYF. In DNA, the CDR3 is TGTGCCAGCAGTTTACGTCCCGGGACCCAGTACTTC.

V usage is TRBV7-9 and J usage is TRBJ2-7; possible D gene TRBD2, 6 bases. CDR1 is SEHNR, CDR2 FQNEAQ, per germline (reference sequence). There are 14 residues in the CDR3. Trimming shortened V by 3 bases and J by 3 bases, and 12 bases separated the two germline ends. The CDR3 here is CASSFGGNFYEQYF. CDR3 nucleotides: TGTGCCAGCAGCTTTGGCGGGAACTTCTACGAGCAGTACTTC.

A word on this clone: Other DNA sequences from this sample encode an identical CDR3 as well. The rearrangement uses TRBV9 and TRBJ2-1, with 7 bases fitting TRBD2. The CDR3 runs 16 residues. Trimming took 4 bases from V and 1 from J; bases not matched to a gene: 8. CDR1 is SGDLS and CDR2 is YYNGEE in the germline V gene. The CDR3 DNA follows: TGTGCCAGCAGCCCTCCTGCGGGAGTATCCTACAATGAGCAGTTCTTC. Translating it yields CASSPPAGVSYNEQFF.

The chain uses TRBV10-3 and TRBJ1-1; TRBD1 might be the D (6 bases). The germline V gene has CDR1 ENHRY and CDR2 SYGVKD. The CDR3 runs to 14 residues. Trimming cost V 2 bases and J 3 bases, with 10 bases left between them. The DNA for the CDR3 is TGTGCCATCAGTGAGACAGGGAGGGACACTGAAGCTTTCTTT. It encodes CAISETGRDTEAFF.

The V call is TRBV27, the J call TRBJ2-3; TRBD2 is a possible D gene (6 bases). Trimming pared 6 bases from V and 1 base from J, leaving 20 bases between. The CDR3 length is 17 residues. From germline, CDR1 is MNHEY and CDR2 SMNVEV (reference sequence). The CDR3 nucleotides read TGTGCCAGCAGCACTCACCCCCGGGGGAGTGGCACAGATACGCAGTATTTT. Protein sequence: CASSTHPRGSGTDTQYF.

The genes are TRBV12-2 and TRBJ2-1; TRBD2 is the table's D call, not checked against the DNA. TRBV12-2 is termed a pseudogene. The CDR3 covers 17 residues. In DNA form, the CDR3 reads TGTGCAAGTCGCTTACTAGCGGGAGGGACCTCCGACAATGAGCAGTTCTTC. Its translation: CASRLLAGGTSDNEQFF.

The sample holds one count of this clone. The genes are TRBV27 and TRBJ1-4, with 8 nucleotides matching TRBD1. Trimming took 6 bases from V and 7 from J; bases not matched to a gene: 10. Germline-derived CDR1 and CDR2 are MNHEY and SMNVEV (reference sequence). This CDR3 is 15 amino acids long. CDR3 region: CASSPWGQAGEKLFF. In DNA form, the CDR3 reads TGTGCCAGCAGCCCATGGGGACAGGCCGGTGAAAAACTGTTTTTT.

CDR3 nucleotide sequence: TGCGCCAGCAGCTTGGTGCCGGGAAATAATTCACCCCTCCACTTT. Translation gives CASSLVPGNNSPLHF. The V call is TRBV5-1, the J call TRBJ1-6; no reliable D call. From germline, CDR1 is SGHRS and CDR2 YFSETQ. Deletions cut 0 bases from V and 5 bases from J, with 9 bases between. CDR3 length equals 15 residues.

This clone was counted a single time. The chain uses TRBV4-2 and TRBJ1-4; TRBD1 is a possible D gene (5 bases). The germline V gene encodes CDR1 LGHNA and CDR2 YNFKEQ. The CDR3 is 17 residues long. Trimming pared 4 bases from V and 0 bases from J, leaving 15 bases between. CDR3 sequence reads: CASSPRGGAATNEKLFF. Written as DNA, the CDR3 is TGTGCCAGCAGCCCTAGGGGAGGAGCTGCAACTAATGAAAAACTGTTTTTT.

This clone was found a few times. V is TRBV30 and J is TRBJ1-1; D is perhaps TRBD1 (6 bases). Trimming removed 0 bases at V and 3 bases at J, with 14 bases between. The CDR3 extends over 15 amino acids. Germline V gene data show CDR1 as GTSNPN and CDR2 as SVGIG (reference sequence). CDR3 in DNA: TGTGCCTGGAGTGTAGCGGCAGGGGTGGACACTGAAGCTTTCTTT. This gives the protein CAWSVAAGVDTEAFF. Combining the CDR3 with reference TRBV30 and TRBJ1-1 gives the whole variable domain SQTIHQWPATLVQPVGSPLSLECTVEGTSNPNLYWYRQAAGRGLQLLFYSVGIGQISSEVPQNLSASRPQDRQFILSSKKLLLSDSGFYLCAWSVAAGVDTEAFFGQGTRLTVV.

This sequence joins TRBV5-1 and TRBJ1-1, with D maybe TRBD1 (6 bases). The germline CDR1 and CDR2 sequences are SGHRS and YFSETQ. The CDR3 loop spans 17 amino acids. With 4 bases removed from V and 4 bases from J, the gap between germline ends came to 23 bases. The CDR3 loop reads CASSSLQGTGRGTEAFF. The CDR3 DNA reads TGCGCCAGCAGCAGCCTACAGGGAACAGGGCGGGGCACTGAAGCTTTCTTT.

The chain recombines TRBV5-6 with TRBJ2-2; D uncertain. This CDR3 spans 13 amino acids. V was trimmed by 0 bases and J by 6 bases, leaving 6 bases between them. The germline V gene has CDR1 SGHDT and CDR2 YYEEEE. CDR3 sequence reads: CASSLGTPGELFF. In nucleotides, the CDR3 is TGTGCCAGCAGCTTGGGAACGCCCGGGGAGCTGTTTTTT. The full variable domain, its missing parts supplied by reference TRBV5-6 and TRBJ2-2, is DAGVTQSPTHLIKTRGQQVTLRCSPKSGHDTVSWYQQALGQGPQFIFQYYEEEERQRGNFPDRFSGHQFPNYSSELNVNALLLGDSALYLCASSLGTPGELFFGEGSRLTVL.

The V gene is TRBV2, the J gene TRBJ2-7; D might be TRBD1 (6 bases). The germline V and J ends were trimmed by 0 bases and 2 bases, with 14 bases remaining between them. Germline values: CDR1 SNHLY, CDR2 FYNNEI. This CDR3 is 16 amino acids long. The chain's CDR3 is CASSEALTGTPYEQYF. The DNA for the CDR3 is TGTGCCAGCAGTGAAGCGCTCACAGGGACCCCCTACGAGCAGTACTTC.